A selection of T cell receptor beta chains follows, all from one sample in a study of PD-L1 blockade in urothelial cancer. The table came from immunoSEQ multiplex PCR; TCRdb's copy has only in-frame clones and leaves some out. The sample holds around 38,000 clones, around 88% seen once. Sequenced material: PBMCs, taken around atezolizumab (anti-PD-L1) treatment. Receptor source: a man in his sixties with urothelial cancer. CDR3s include the opening cysteine and the closing phenylalanine or tryptophan. D genes are given only for firm matches. For some rows the clone size is stated as once, few or many, or as a class when expanded; others skip it.

CASTQAGVQPQHF | TGTGCCAGCACCCAAGCCGGGGTTCAGCCCCAGCATTTT | - | TRBJ1-5 | TRBV6-1 | few
CASSGDRGGNTIYF | TGTGCCAGCAGCGGGGACAGGGGCGGAAACACCATATATTTT | TRBD1 | TRBJ1-3 | TRBV5-6 | -
CASSRETGEGYGYTF | TGTGCCAGTAGTAGAGAGACAGGGGAAGGCTATGGCTACACCTTC | TRBD1 | TRBJ1-2 | TRBV19 | -
CASSLVPWASGYTDTQYF | TGTGCCAGCAGCTTAGTCCCCTGGGCTAGCGGTTACACAGATACGCAGTATTTT | TRBD2 | TRBJ2-3 | TRBV7-2 | -
CASSVLGARNEQFF | TGTGCCAGCAGCGTACTGGGCGCACGGAATGAGCAGTTCTTC | - | TRBJ2-1 | TRBV9 | -
CASSQRSGGNTGELFF | TGTGCCAGCAGCCAACGGAGCGGGGGGAACACCGGGGAGCTGTTTTTT | TRBD2 | TRBJ2-2 | TRBV4-2 | -
CSVQGWDEQYF | TGCAGCGTGCAGGGCTGGGACGAGCAGTACTTC | - | TRBJ2-7 | TRBV29-1 | -
CASTPKGARQPQHF | TGTGCCAGTACCCCCAAAGGGGCTCGGCAGCCCCAGCATTTT | - | TRBJ1-5 | TRBV19 | few
CASRPDRGGNQPQHF | TGTGCCAGCAGACCGGACAGGGGTGGCAATCAGCCCCAGCATTTT | TRBD1 | TRBJ1-5 | TRBV28 | once
CASSDVQGTTYEQYF | TGTGCCAGCAGTGACGTACAGGGGACCACCTACGAGCAGTACTTC | TRBD1 | TRBJ2-7 | TRBV6-1 | few
CASSPLPGVNTEAFF | TGTGCCAGCTCACCCCTCCCGGGAGTGAACACTGAAGCTTTCTTT | - | TRBJ1-1 | TRBV18 | few
CASSLVRAGQETQYF | TGCGCCAGCAGCTTGGTCAGGGCGGGGCAAGAGACCCAGTACTTC | - | TRBJ2-5 | TRBV5-1 | -
CASSSSRTEAFF | TGTGCCAGCAGCTCCTCGAGAACTGAAGCTTTCTTT | - | TRBJ1-1 | TRBV5-4 | -
CASSHGQGVHTF | TGTGCCAGCAGCCATGGACAGGGGGTCCACACCTTC | TRBD1 | TRBJ1-2 | TRBV4-2 | -
CAWTRGGTTYEQYF | TGTGCCTGGACGCGGGGGGGAACGACCTACGAGCAGTACTTC | TRBD2 | TRBJ2-7 | TRBV30 | -
CASSSVDSTNEKLFF | TGTGCCAGCAGCTCCGTCGACAGCACTAATGAAAAACTGTTTTTT | - | TRBJ1-4 | TRBV7-6 | -
CASSLNTGGSYGYTF | TGTGCCAGCAGCTTAAATACAGGGGGTTCATATGGCTACACCTTC | TRBD1 | TRBJ1-2 | TRBV7-2 | -
CASSLNRGETQYF | TGTGCCAGCAGCCTAAACAGGGGAGAGACCCAGTACTTC | TRBD1 | TRBJ2-5 | TRBV7-3 | -
CASSVRLADTQYF | TGTGCCAGCAGTGTGCGACTGGCAGATACGCAGTATTTT | - | TRBJ2-3 | TRBV6-1 | -
CASSTTGGWNNEQFF | TGTGCCAGCAGTACGACAGGGGGCTGGAACAATGAGCAGTTCTTC | TRBD1 | TRBJ2-1 | TRBV6-6 | -
CAWSQSRGTVRSPLHF | TGTGCCTGGAGCCAAAGCAGGGGAACGGTTCGATCACCCCTCCACTTT | - | TRBJ1-6 | TRBV30 | -
CASSLGPGDTEAFF | TGTGCCAGCAGCCTAGGCCCAGGGGACACTGAAGCTTTCTTT | - | TRBJ1-1 | TRBV9 | -
CAWSHGGGRRNTIYF | TGTGCCTGGAGTCACGGCGGGGGGCGAAGAAACACCATATATTTT | - | TRBJ1-3 | TRBV30 | -
CAWSVSTSVYEQYF | TGTGCCTGGAGTGTCTCGACTAGCGTCTACGAGCAGTACTTC | TRBD2 | TRBJ2-7 | TRBV30 | once
CATPPVRGRDTEAFF | TGTGCCACACCACCCGTCAGGGGTCGGGACACTGAAGCTTTCTTT | - | TRBJ1-1 | TRBV11-2 | few
CASSPSGGSGVNTEAFF | TGTGCCAGCTCACCATCAGGGGGCTCTGGAGTGAACACTGAAGCTTTCTTT | TRBD1 | TRBJ1-1 | TRBV18 | -
CASSSGGSGANVLTF | TGTGCTAGCAGCTCAGGGGGATCTGGGGCCAACGTCCTGACTTTC | TRBD1 | TRBJ2-6 | TRBV7-7 | -
CASNPGSAGANVLTF | TGTGCCAGTAATCCAGGGTCGGCTGGGGCCAACGTCCTGACTTTC | - | TRBJ2-6 | TRBV19 | -
CASSFLTPDRTPGYTF | TGTGCCAGCAGTTTCCTCACCCCAGACAGGACCCCCGGCTACACCTTC | - | TRBJ1-2 | TRBV27 | -
CASSSPGQGPDTQYF | TGTGCCAGCAGCTCACCGGGACAGGGCCCAGATACGCAGTATTTT | TRBD1 | TRBJ2-3 | TRBV7-3 | -
CASSYLWQGVPYEQYF | TGTGCCAGCAGTTACTTGTGGCAGGGGGTTCCCTACGAGCAGTACTTC | TRBD1 | TRBJ2-7 | TRBV6-5 | once
CASSLGTDPGGYTF | TGCGCCAGCAGCTTGGGAACAGACCCTGGTGGCTACACCTTC | - | TRBJ1-2 | TRBV5-1 | -
CASSLRPQQNTEAFF | TGCGCCAGCAGCCTCAGACCACAGCAGAACACTGAAGCTTTCTTT | - | TRBJ1-1 | TRBV4-3 | -
CASSANVQPGQGRETQYF | TGTGCCAGCAGCGCCAACGTCCAGCCGGGACAGGGGAGAGAGACCCAGTACTTC | TRBD1 | TRBJ2-5 | TRBV9 | -
CASHHGRGRHNEQFF | TGTGCCAGCCACCACGGGCGCGGGAGACACAATGAGCAGTTCTTC | TRBD2 | TRBJ2-1 | TRBV7-2 | -
CASSGGQGTYEQYF | TGCGCCAGCAGCGGGGGACAGGGCACCTACGAGCAGTACTTC | TRBD1 | TRBJ2-7 | TRBV4-1 | -
CSVAGGGQPVYEQYF | TGCAGCGTTGCTGGGGGCGGCCAACCCGTCTACGAGCAGTACTTC | - | TRBJ2-7 | TRBV29-1 | -
CASSEGGQITNEKLFF | TGTGCCAGCAGTGAAGGCGGACAGATAACTAATGAAAAACTGTTTTTT | - | TRBJ1-4 | TRBV25-1 | -
CASSMSTGKDTQYF | TGTGCCAGTAGTATGTCGACAGGGAAAGATACGCAGTATTTT | TRBD1 | TRBJ2-3 | TRBV19 | -
CASSLVASRDEQYF | TGTGCCAGCAGTTTGGTGGCTTCCCGGGACGAGCAGTACTTC | - | TRBJ2-7 | TRBV2 | -
CASSPPRDSYGYTF | TGTGCCAGTAGTCCCCCCCGGGACAGCTATGGCTACACCTTC | TRBD1 | TRBJ1-2 | TRBV19 | few
CASSPSIRIGGNQPQHF | TGTGCCAGCAGTCCGTCGATCCGGATCGGGGGCAATCAGCCCCAGCATTTT | - | TRBJ1-5 | TRBV27 | -
CASSQGLAREQYF | TGCGCCAGCAGCCAAGGACTAGCCCGCGAGCAGTACTTC | TRBD2 | TRBJ2-7 | TRBV4-1 | -
CASSSLDREGEQYF | TGTGCCAGCAGCTCCTTGGACAGGGAGGGCGAGCAGTACTTC | - | TRBJ2-7 | TRBV7-2 | -
CASGQANTGELFF | TGTGCCTCGGGACAGGCGAACACCGGGGAGCTGTTTTTT | TRBD1 | TRBJ2-2 | TRBV10-3 | -